These T cell receptor beta chains were read from a single sample in a study of CD8 T cells in ankylosing spondylitis. MiXCR, run by TCRdb on the 5' RACE reads, gives a single entry per CDR3 protein. The repertoire holds approximately 520,000 distinct CDR3 sequences, approximately 5% seen once, with roughly 3.3% in the top ten. The source material was blood, either unsorted or a sorted T cell fraction (not recorded which). All receptors come from a male donor with ankylosing spondylitis. The CDR3 runs from the conserved cysteine through the conserved F or W. The D gene is left open where the match is weak.

>.|TRBV7-9|TRBJ2-7
CASSLARGGDTYEQYF
>TRBD2|TRBV18|TRBJ2-1
CASSPLAGGDNEQFF
>TRBD2|TRBV5-1|TRBJ2-1
CASTSGRVLSYNEQFF
>.|TRBV19|TRBJ1-1
CASSFRDGTEAFF
>.|TRBV29-1|TRBJ2-2
CSGGGGVSTGELFF
>TRBD1|TRBV11-2|TRBJ2-1
CASSFPAGTGGVRVREQFF
>TRBD1|TRBV25-1|TRBJ1-1
CASSPLGQGRTEAFF
>.|TRBV4-3|TRBJ2-7
CASSQDSHYEQYF
>.|TRBV5-1|TRBJ2-1
CASSLEDWNYNEQFF
>TRBD2|TRBV4-2|TRBJ2-3
CASSPEPAGGPDTQYF
>TRBD2|TRBV2|TRBJ2-4
CASSAVAGSGNIQYF
>.|TRBV20-1|TRBJ2-1
CSASPAGFWDNEQFF
>TRBD1|TRBV6-5|TRBJ1-1
CASSSPKGGTGMPEAFF
>.|TRBV20-1|TRBJ2-5
CSATAQETQYF
>TRBD2|TRBV12-3/TRBV12-4|TRBJ2-1
CASSLNVPSGSHNEQFF
>.|TRBV12-3/TRBV12-4|TRBJ2-1
CASTPGGGPRNEQFF
>.|TRBV7-2|TRBJ1-4
CASSPYRDVLFF
>TRBD2|TRBV11-2|TRBJ2-7
CASSSGLAVSYEQYF
>TRBD1|TRBV12-3/TRBV12-4|TRBJ2-3
CASSFSRGQDTQYF
>TRBD1|TRBV6-5|TRBJ2-7
CASSYRQGFYEQYF
>TRBD1|TRBV7-2|TRBJ1-5
CASSLGTGADQPQHF
>.|TRBV20-1|TRBJ2-1
CSASGNYNEQFF
>TRBD1|TRBV2|TRBJ2-7
CASSETGVGEQYF
>.|TRBV20-1|TRBJ2-1
CSASLGSWNEQFF
>.|TRBV29-1|TRBJ1-2
CSVEAGLGGSGYTF
>TRBD1|TRBV20-1|TRBJ1-4
CSATGQGGFNEKLFF
>.|TRBV5-5|TRBJ2-5
CASSFSRTEETQYF
>.|TRBV28|TRBJ1-5
CATSGGNQPQHF
>TRBD1|TRBV6-2/TRBV6-3|TRBJ1-5
CASSYPTGNNQPQHF
>TRBD1|TRBV6-1|TRBJ1-2
CASSASYLQGAYGYTF
>TRBD1|TRBV5-1|TRBJ1-4
CASSQGATNEKLFF
>.|TRBV5-1|TRBJ1-1
CASSVRTVNTEAFF
>.|TRBV9|TRBJ1-2
CASSVAPLYGYTF
>TRBD2|TRBV4-1|TRBJ2-1
CASSQETGRAGYNEQFF
>.|TRBV5-1|TRBJ1-1
CASRVGGRDTEAFF
>.|TRBV7-8|TRBJ2-2
CASSLVSQGGTGELFF
>TRBD1|TRBV29-1|TRBJ1-1
CSYRGLNTEAFF
>.|TRBV29-1|TRBJ1-1
CSALPEPEAFF
>.|TRBV29-1|TRBJ1-2
CSVVPGYGYTF
>.|TRBV11-2|TRBJ1-1
CASRWGQNTEAFF
>.|TRBV5-1|TRBJ2-2
CASSGGDEGGELFF
>.|TRBV12-3/TRBV12-4|TRBJ2-7
CASSWGPRDEQYF
>TRBD1|TRBV29-1|TRBJ2-7
CSVGQGLRYEQYF
>.|TRBV25-1|TRBJ2-3
CASSEFETLTDTQYF
>.|TRBV10-3|TRBJ2-7
CAISELTTPWSEQYF
>TRBD2|TRBV12-3/TRBV12-4|TRBJ2-7
CASSWGGEYYEQYF